These 30 T cell receptor beta chains came from one sample sequenced in a study of Graves' ophthalmopathy and Graves' hyperthyroidism. RNA transcripts provided the template for amplifying TCR beta CDR3 regions. Second-round multiplex PCR followed a first-round RT-PCR using HTBI primers. TCRdb fed the multiplex PCR reads into MiXCR, producing one record per CDR3 protein. The sample has some 170,000 distinct CDR3 sequences; 30% to 45% are singletons. The sequenced material came from peripheral blood. The source is a man younger than 40 with Graves' ophthalmopathy.

This clonotype was counted ten times or more. This chain joins TRBV7-3 and TRBJ2-7; 7 nucleotides align to TRBD2. With 4 bases clipped from V and 6 bases from J, the junction kept 6 bases outside the gene matches. Per the germline V gene, CDR1 is SGHTA and CDR2 is FQGTGA. The CDR3 spans 13 residues. The CDR3 region has the DNA TGTGCCAGCAGCTGGATGGGGGGGAGCGAGCAGTACTTC. This encodes CASSWMGGSEQYF.

Details on this clonotype: In this CDR3 the conserved last residue, phenylalanine or tryptophan, is missing, so a read error is likely. The genes are TRBV12-3 or TRBV12-4 and TRBJ2-2, with D possibly matching TRBD1 (6 bases). Trimming took 10 bases from V and 6 from J, leaving 12 bases between them. The CDR3 length is 12 residues. The CDR3 reads CAITQGAGELFL. In nucleotides, the CDR3 is TGTGCCATCACACAGGGAGCCGGGGAGCTGTTTCTT.

This clonotype has ten or more counts. V usage is TRBV5-5 and J usage is TRBJ2-7; 7 bases match TRBD1. This CDR3 has 15 residues. CDR1 is SGHKS and CDR2 is YYEKEE in the germline V gene (reference sequence). V dropped 4 bases and J dropped 3; count of bases not matched to a gene: 10. CDR3 in DNA: TGTGCCAGCAGCAAGACTCCCGGGACAGACTACGAGCAGTACTTC. It codes for CASSKTPGTDYEQYF. The whole variable domain, filled in from reference TRBV5-5 and TRBJ2-7, reads DAGVTQSPTHLIKTRGQQVTLRCSPISGHKSVSWYQQVLGQGPQFIFQYYEKEERGRGNFPDRFSARQFPNYSSELNVNALLLGDSALYLCASSKTPGTDYEQYFGPGTRLTVT.

In this sample, this clonotype turned up many times. The gene calls are TRBV10-3 and TRBJ1-1, with TRBD1 as a possible D gene (5 bases). The germline V gene has CDR1 ENHRY and CDR2 SYGVKD. CDR3 length equals 12 residues. Trimming pared 7 bases from V and 4 bases from J, leaving 10 bases between. The CDR3 is CAIIGDGTEAFF. The CDR3 region has the DNA TGTGCCATCATAGGGGACGGCACTGAAGCTTTCTTT.

This sequence joins TRBV28 and TRBJ1-1, with D possibly TRBD1 on 5 matching bases. This CDR3 contains 14 residues. V was cut by 4 bases and J by 5 bases, with 14 bases left in between. Germline V gives CDR1 MDHEN, CDR2 SYDVKM. The CDR3 sequence is CASSSTIGVTEAFF. In nucleotides, the CDR3 is TGTGCCAGCAGTTCAACTATAGGGGTGACTGAAGCTTTCTTT.

This clonotype was observed a handful of times. The chain uses TRBV12-3 or TRBV12-4 and TRBJ2-5; D is possibly TRBD2 (7 bases). CDR3 length equals 14 residues. V was cut by 6 bases and J by 5 bases, with 16 bases left in between. CDR3 bases: TGTGCCAGCAGCAAAGAGGGGGGGCGGGAGACCCAGTACTTC. Translation gives CASSKEGGRETQYF.

The chain couples TRBV6-1 to TRBJ1-5; tentatively, D is TRBD1 (6 bases). This CDR3 comprises 14 residues. V shed 6 bases and J shed 1 base, with 10 bases lying between them. Germline values: CDR1 MNHNS, CDR2 SASEGT. The CDR3 DNA follows: TGTGCCAGCAGAGGTGGGACAAGCAATCAGCCCCAGCATTTT. Residues: CASRGGTSNQPQHF.

This clonotype was recorded only once. The rearrangement joins TRBV6-5 to TRBJ2-7, with 7 positions matching TRBD1. V lost 4 bases, J lost 3 bases, and 6 bases stayed unmatched. The CDR3 runs to 14 residues. In germline, CDR1 is MNHEY, CDR2 SVGAGI. The chain's CDR3 is CASSWVQGIYEQYF. As DNA, the CDR3 is TGTGCCAGCAGTTGGGTACAGGGGATCTACGAGCAGTACTTC.

The chain employs TRBV6-1 and TRBJ2-7; TRBD2 aligns across 8 bases. The germline CDR1 and CDR2 sequences are MNHNS and SASEGT. The junction had 9 bases not matched to a gene; V was cut back by 6 bases and J by 2 bases. The length of the CDR3 is 15 residues. DNA for the CDR3: TGTGCCAGCAGCAAATGGCCGGGACTAGCCTACGAGCAGTACTTC. Its protein is CASSKWPGLAYEQYF.

This clonotype has at least ten counts. J is TRBJ2-5 and V is TRBV10-3, with D maybe TRBD2 (5 bases). The CDR3 runs to 18 residues. The V gene lost 6 bases and the J gene lost 4 bases, with 27 bases spanning the gap. The germline V gene encodes CDR1 ENHRY and CDR2 SYGVKD. DNA of the CDR3: TGTGCCATCAGACCCGGGGTGGCGGAAACTCCGGCGGGAGAGACCCAGTACTTC. Translated, it gives CAIRPGVAETPAGETQYF.

The chain has TRBV6-2 or TRBV6-3 and TRBJ2-2; no firm D call. The V gene lost 7 bases and the J gene lost 0 bases, with 6 bases spanning the gap. Germline CDR1 reads MNHEY; CDR2 reads SVGEGT. This CDR3 region has 13 residues. CDR3: CASTAANTGELFF. Here the CDR3 DNA reads TGTGCCAGCACAGCCGCGAACACCGGGGAGCTGTTTTTT.

The chain recombines TRBV28 with TRBJ2-7; tentatively, D is TRBD1 or TRBD2 (6 bases each). V was cut by 6 bases and J by 1 base, with 16 bases left in between. Germline CDR1 reads MDHEN; CDR2 reads SYDVKM. CDR3 length: 15 amino acids. CDR3 region: CASRERGAHSYEQYF. The DNA for the CDR3 is TGTGCCAGCAGAGAAAGGGGGGCCCATTCCTACGAGCAGTACTTC.

The chain recombines TRBV28 with TRBJ2-5; D might be TRBD1 or TRBD2, each matching 5 bases. CDR3 length: 15 residues. The germline CDR1 and CDR2 sequences are MDHEN and SYDVKM. V lost 3 bases to trimming and J lost 3 bases, with 14 bases between them. In DNA, the CDR3 is TGTGCCAGCAGTTTGAATTGGGGGTACGAAGAGACCCAGTACTTC. The encoded protein is CASSLNWGYEETQYF.

This rearrangement joins TRBV28 to TRBJ1-6, with D uncertain. There are 13 residues in the CDR3. Germline lookup yields CDR1 MDHEN and CDR2 SYDVKM. V was shortened by 8 bases and J by 8 bases, with 13 bases between the two germline ends. The CDR3 bases are TGTGCCAGCCTCCTCACTGGGGATTCACCCCTCCACTTT. Protein sequence: CASLLTGDSPLHF.

Of note for this clonotype: With a much larger clone just one base away, this may be a read error. This rearrangement joins TRBV4-3 to TRBJ1-2; D is perhaps TRBD1 (5 bases). The length of the CDR3 is 13 residues. The germline gives CDR1 LGHNA, CDR2 YSLEER. CDR3 nucleotides: TGCGCCAACAGCCAAGAGGGGCCCTATGGCTACACCTTC. Translating gives CANSQEGPYGYTF.

This sequence joins TRBV12-3 or TRBV12-4 and TRBJ1-1; no clear D. The CDR3 is 14 residues long. V was trimmed by 3 bases and J by 3 bases, leaving 11 bases between them. The CDR3 DNA reads TGTGCCAGCAGTTTCATTTTAAGGGACACTGAAGCTTTCTTT. Translation: CASSFILRDTEAFF.

This clonotype was seen more than once but under ten times. V is TRBV11-2 and J is TRBJ2-2; D is uncertain. The germline V and J ends were trimmed by 2 bases and 4 bases, with 17 bases remaining between them. The CDR3 contains 17 residues. Per germline, CDR1 SGHAT and CDR2 FQNNGV. DNA for the CDR3: TGTGCCAGCAGCTTATATATTAGCCCCCTGGTCACCGGGGAGCTGTTTTTT. Its translation is CASSLYISPLVTGELFF.

This clonotype was recorded many times. The chain joins TRBV5-4 to TRBJ2-5, with D unresolved. Germline CDR1 reads SGHNT; CDR2 reads YYREEE (reference sequence). Trimming shortened V by 1 base and J by 5 bases, and 15 bases separated the two germline ends. The CDR3 contains 15 residues. The CDR3 DNA sequence: TGTGCCAGCAGCTTGCCTGGGCGGTGGGCGGAGACCCAGTACTTC. It encodes CASSLPGRWAETQYF. The full variable domain, in which reference TRBV5-4 and TRBJ2-5 provide the parts outside the CDR3, is ETGVTQSPTHLIKTRGQQVTLRCSSQSGHNTVSWYQQALGQGPQFIFQYYREEENGRGNFPPRFSGLQFPNYSSELNVNALELDDSALYLCASSLPGRWAETQYFGPGTRLLVL.

This clonotype was observed at least ten times. The chain has TRBV6-5 and TRBJ1-1; D not certain. Germline V gene lookup returns CDR1 MNHEY and CDR2 SVGAGI. V was cut by 0 bases and J by 1 base, with 9 bases left in between. The length of the CDR3 is 15 residues. CDR3 sequence: CASSYSPERNTEAFF. The CDR3 DNA sequence: TGTGCCAGCAGTTACTCCCCGGAGAGGAACACTGAAGCTTTCTTT.

This clonotype was seen repeatedly, ten times or more. The rearrangement uses TRBV6-2 or TRBV6-3 and TRBJ1-5; 7 bases fit TRBD1. Trimming cost V 4 bases and J 4 bases; bases outside gene matches: 1. In germline, CDR1 is MNHEY, CDR2 SVGEGT. CDR3 length: 13 amino acids. The chain's CDR3 is CASSWDRNQPQHF. CDR3 sequence (DNA): TGTGCCAGCAGTTGGGACAGAAATCAGCCCCAGCATTTT.

CDR3 in amino acids: CASGYWGSGANVLTF. In nucleotides, the CDR3 is TGTGCTAGTGGTTACTGGGGGTCTGGGGCCAACGTCCTGACTTTC. The V gene is TRBV12-5, the J gene TRBJ2-6, with D perhaps given as TRBD1 or TRBD2 (5 bases each). The germline gives CDR1 LGHNT, CDR2 FRNRAP. The CDR3 covers 15 residues. Trimming removed 4 bases at V and 1 base at J, with 8 bases between.

The chain combines TRBV4-1 with TRBJ2-5; maybe TRBD1 (6 bases). The CDR3 contains 14 residues. Germline loops: CDR1 MGHRA, CDR2 YSYEKL. The V gene lost 5 bases and the J gene lost 1 base, with 11 bases spanning the gap. CDR3: CASSLQGLQETQYF. The CDR3 DNA sequence: TGCGCCAGCAGCTTACAGGGCCTCCAAGAGACCCAGTACTTC.

V is TRBV6-1 and J is TRBJ2-3; D perhaps matches TRBD2 (5 bases). Germline assignment: CDR1 MNHNS and CDR2 SASEGT. This CDR3 contains 17 residues. The germline V and J ends were trimmed by 4 bases and 2 bases, with 19 bases remaining between them. As DNA, the CDR3 is TGTGCCAGCAGTGGTTGGTTGCGCGGGCACTCCACAGATACGCAGTATTTT. Protein product: CASSGWLRGHSTDTQYF.

The J gene is TRBJ1-5, the V gene TRBV28, with D perhaps TRBD1 (5 bases). CDR3 length equals 16 residues. Between the trimmed V and J ends, which lost 3 bases and 2 bases, there was a span of 14 bases. CDR1 is MDHEN and CDR2 is SYDVKM in the germline V gene. CDR3 residues: CASSFTTQGGNQPQHF. The DNA of the CDR3 is TGTGCCAGCAGTTTCACCACTCAGGGAGGCAATCAGCCCCAGCATTTT.

The gene calls are TRBV24-1 and TRBJ2-5, with 8 bases lining up with TRBD2. CDR1 is KGHDR, CDR2 SFDVKD, per germline. The J segment lost 1 base and the V segment lost 4 bases, leaving 1 base of the junction unmatched. This CDR3 spans 14 amino acids. The CDR3 sequence: CATSDAGGQETQYF. Written as DNA, the CDR3 is TGTGCCACCAGTGACGCGGGGGGCCAAGAGACCCAGTACTTC.

V and J are TRBV2 and TRBJ1-1; unclear D gene. This CDR3 is built from 14 residues. Trimming shortened V by 3 bases and J by 4 bases, and 12 bases separated the two germline ends. The germline V gene encodes CDR1 SNHLY and CDR2 FYNNEI. For the CDR3, the DNA is TGTGCCAGCAGTGACGGGAAGGGAGGCACTGAAGCTTTCTTT. It encodes CASSDGKGGTEAFF.

V is TRBV12-3 or TRBV12-4 and J is TRBJ1-5; D unclear. Trimming stripped 5 bases from V and 2 bases from J, with 19 bases between. The CDR3 consists of 17 residues. The CDR3 bases are TGTGCCAGCAGTCTCGGACCGGCGATAGTGGGCAATCAGCCCCAGCATTTT. This codes for CASSLGPAIVGNQPQHF.

This clonotype was seen ten or more times. Written as DNA, the CDR3 is TGTGCCAGCAGCCCCCCATCAGGGTACGGTGGCTACACCTTC. It encodes CASSPPSGYGGYTF. The chain uses TRBV9 and TRBJ1-2, with D possibly TRBD1 on 5 matching bases. Germline V gene data show CDR1 as SGDLS and CDR2 as YYNGEE. The CDR3 is made up of 14 amino acids. V was trimmed by 4 bases and J by 7 bases, leaving 17 bases between them.

This clonotype was detected ten times or more. The V call is TRBV5-6, the J call TRBJ2-7, with D tentatively TRBD1 (6 bases). The CDR3 runs to 15 residues. V was trimmed by 0 bases and J by 0 bases, leaving 10 bases between them. In germline, CDR1 is SGHDT, CDR2 YYEEEE. DNA of the CDR3: TGTGCCAGCAGCTTGGTGGCGACAGGCTCCTACGAGCAGTACTTC. It codes for CASSLVATGSYEQYF.

Ten or more counts support this clonotype. The chain links TRBV11-3 to TRBJ2-7; 9 bases fit TRBD2. Germline V gene sequence: CDR1 SGHNT, CDR2 YENEEA. V lost 1 base, J lost 2 bases, and 9 bases stayed unmatched. CDR3 length: 17 residues. The CDR3 nucleotides read TGTGCCAGCAGCTTAGTTGCTAGCGGGACGTTAACCTACGAGCAGTACTTC. Protein product: CASSLVASGTLTYEQYF.